This T cell receptor (beta chain) comes out of a study of T-cell memory formation after mild COVID-19. Each CDR3 protein is one row after TCRdb ran MiXCR on the 5' RACE reads. The table records approximately 570,000 distinct CDR3 sequences, more than 15% of them present only once. This clonotype occurred many times. This clonotype was sampled from an adult woman who had mild COVID-19 (a few samples of this study predate the infection). Cell type and time point are not known. The sample comprised PBMCs or a T cell subset sorted from them (not recorded which).

CDR3 nucleotides: TGCAGTGCTAGCAGTTTAGGGTTACAAGAGACCCAGTACTTC. Translation gives CSASSLGLQETQYF. The V gene is TRBV20-1, the J gene TRBJ2-5; D gene ambiguous. V was clipped by 3 bases and J by 2 bases, with 13 bases between them. The length of the CDR3 is 14 residues. Germline lookup yields CDR1 DFQATT and CDR2 SNEGSKA (reference sequence).